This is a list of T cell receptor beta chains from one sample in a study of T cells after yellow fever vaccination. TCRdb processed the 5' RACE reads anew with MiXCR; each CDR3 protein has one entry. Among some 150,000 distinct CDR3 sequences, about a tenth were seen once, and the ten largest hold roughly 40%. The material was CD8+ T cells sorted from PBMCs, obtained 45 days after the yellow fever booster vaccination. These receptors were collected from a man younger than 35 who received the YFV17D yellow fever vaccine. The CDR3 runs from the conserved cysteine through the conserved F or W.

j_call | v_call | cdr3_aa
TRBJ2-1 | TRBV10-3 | CAISRGLDNEQFF
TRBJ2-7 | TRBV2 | CARGTSGGVSYEQYF
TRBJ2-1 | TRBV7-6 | CASSLDVPGIEQFF
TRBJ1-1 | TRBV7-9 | CASSLLTGDTEAFF
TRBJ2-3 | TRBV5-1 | CATAGGLASTDTQYF
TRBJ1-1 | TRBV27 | CASRGGGHEAFF
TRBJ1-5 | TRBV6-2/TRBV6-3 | CASSYIYGDQPQHF
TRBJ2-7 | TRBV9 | CASSVGDSEQYF
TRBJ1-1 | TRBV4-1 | CASSQDGLGRDTEAFF
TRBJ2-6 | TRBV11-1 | CASGSEAGANVLTF
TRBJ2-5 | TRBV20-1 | CSARQAERSQETQYF
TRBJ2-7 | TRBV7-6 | CASSPLQPGVWDEQYF
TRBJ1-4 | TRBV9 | CASSVEGAQAEKLFF
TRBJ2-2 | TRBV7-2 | CASSFYPGTGFAGELFF
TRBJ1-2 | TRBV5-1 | CASSLSPGIYGYTF
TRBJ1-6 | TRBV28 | CASSLLWEGSPLHF
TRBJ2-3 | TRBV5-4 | CASSLRRGSTDTQYF
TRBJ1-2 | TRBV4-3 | CASSGTRGYGYTF
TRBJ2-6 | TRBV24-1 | CATSDRPGTGTGANVLTF
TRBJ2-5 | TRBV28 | CASSLGTGGGETQYF
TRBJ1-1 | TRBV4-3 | CASSPRGQNTEAFF
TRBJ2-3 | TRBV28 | CASSLGQEYTDTQYF
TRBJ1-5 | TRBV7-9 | CASSETGGASNQPQHF
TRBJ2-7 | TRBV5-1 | CASSGSPYEQYF
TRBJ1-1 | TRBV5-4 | CASSLEQANTEAFF
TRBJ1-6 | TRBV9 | CASSVDGENSPLHF
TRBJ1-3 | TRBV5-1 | CASSLSPVGAGGNTIYF
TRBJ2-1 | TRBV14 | CASSLGPGRHEQFF
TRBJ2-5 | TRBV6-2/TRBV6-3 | CASTQTGDQETQYF
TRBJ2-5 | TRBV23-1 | CASSQKQGQAETQYF
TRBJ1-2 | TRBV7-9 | CASDLVGAPYGYTF
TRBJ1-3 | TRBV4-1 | CASSQGGGNTIYF
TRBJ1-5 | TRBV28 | CASSFAGSDQPQHF
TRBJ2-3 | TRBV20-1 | CSAWHGSPSTDTQYF
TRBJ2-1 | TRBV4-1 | CASSQGGGGAFEQFF
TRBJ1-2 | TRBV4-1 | CASSQDGGLVQGHYGYTF
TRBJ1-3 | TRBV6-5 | CASRGGSISGNTIYF
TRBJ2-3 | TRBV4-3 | CSSSQNPGGVTDTQYF
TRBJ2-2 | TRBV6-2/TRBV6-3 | CASRIHTGELFF
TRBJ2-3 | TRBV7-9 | CASSLAYTDTQYF
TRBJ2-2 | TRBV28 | CASRLLEANTGELFF
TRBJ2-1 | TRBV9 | CASSVARSGSYNEQFF